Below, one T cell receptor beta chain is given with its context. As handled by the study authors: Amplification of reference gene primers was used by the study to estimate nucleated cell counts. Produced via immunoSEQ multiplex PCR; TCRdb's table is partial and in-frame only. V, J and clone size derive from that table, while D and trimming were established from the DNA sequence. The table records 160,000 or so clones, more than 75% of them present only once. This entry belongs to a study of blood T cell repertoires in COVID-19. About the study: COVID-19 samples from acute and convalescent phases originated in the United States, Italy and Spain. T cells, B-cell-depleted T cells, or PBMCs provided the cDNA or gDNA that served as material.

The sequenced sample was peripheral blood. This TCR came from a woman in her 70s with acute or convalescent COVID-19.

CDR3 protein: CAWSVGGRDQPQHF. CDR3 sequence (DNA): TGTGCCTGGAGTGTAGGGGGTCGGGATCAGCCCCAGCATTTT. The chain employs TRBV30 and TRBJ1-5; D possibly corresponds to TRBD1 (6 bases). The germline gives CDR1 GTSNPN, CDR2 SVGIG (reference sequence). V shed 0 bases and J shed 5 bases, with 11 bases lying between them. The CDR3 runs to 14 residues.